Listed here is a single T cell receptor beta chain. What it recognizes is unknown. The data derive from a study of tumor and adjacent non-tumor tissue in lung cancer. In the study overall: Patients were aged roughly 30 to 76, about 10 men and 4 to 6 women, stage I to III. Each sample yielded about 4.17 million productive TCRbeta reads on average. Study results and limitations: Higher tumor TCR diversity was associated with shorter survival.

V was shortened by 4 bases and J by 1 base, with 11 bases between the two germline ends. Germline V gene sequence: CDR1 LNHDA, CDR2 SQIVND (reference sequence). The CDR3 runs to 15 residues. Three rounds of nested PCR, following a modified ARM-PCR protocol, produced the TCRbeta library. TCRdb ran MiXCR on the multiplex PCR reads and lists one entry per CDR3 protein. The table has roughly 69,000 distinct CDR3 sequences, 76% seen once. RNA was extracted from bulk tissue without any cell sorting. More than 3 cm separated this lung sample from the edge of the tumor. Donors were chemotherapy-naive, newly diagnosed lung cancer surgical patients in China, August–late 2014.

This sequence joins TRBV19 and TRBJ1-5; TRBD1 is a possible D gene (5 bases). The sample was distant non-tumor lung tissue. This receptor was taken from a man aged 60-69 years with non-small cell lung cancer. CDR3 coding DNA: TGTGCCAGTAGTAGTGCGACAGAGAGCAATCAGCCCCAGCATTTT. Protein sequence: CASSSATESNQPQHF.